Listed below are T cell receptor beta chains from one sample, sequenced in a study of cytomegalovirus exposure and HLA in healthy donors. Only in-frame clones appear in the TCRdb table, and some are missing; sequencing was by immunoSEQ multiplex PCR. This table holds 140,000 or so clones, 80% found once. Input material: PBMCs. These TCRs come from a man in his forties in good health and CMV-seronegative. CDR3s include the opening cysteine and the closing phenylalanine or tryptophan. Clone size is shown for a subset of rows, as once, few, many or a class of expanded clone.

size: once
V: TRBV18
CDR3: CASSPPRGEQYF

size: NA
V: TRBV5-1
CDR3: CASSLSLDTQYF

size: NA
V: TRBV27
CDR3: CASSLSRARLAGDTDTQYF

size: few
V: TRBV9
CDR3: CASSLDGGQTQYF

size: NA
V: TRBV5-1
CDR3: CASSLGDKNNEQFF

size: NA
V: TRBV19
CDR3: CASSIDLLAGSEQYF

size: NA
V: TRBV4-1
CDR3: CASSQVYRGTSTDTQYF

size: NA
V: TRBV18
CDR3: CASSPRSQGGVSYGYTF

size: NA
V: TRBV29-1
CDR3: CSARTGGRTGELFF

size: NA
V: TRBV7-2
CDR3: CASTLSTGGPSANYGYTF

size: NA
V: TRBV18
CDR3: CASLRQVGDTEAFF

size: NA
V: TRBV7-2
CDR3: CASSLDPGFTRETQYF

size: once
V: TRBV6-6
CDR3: CASRSGTSVETQYF

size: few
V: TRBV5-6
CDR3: CASSVGTGFEKLFF

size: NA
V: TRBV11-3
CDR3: CASGQSGPQHF

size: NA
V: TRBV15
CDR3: CATSRGGSRGTGELFF

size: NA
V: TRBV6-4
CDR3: CARRLGAIGYTF

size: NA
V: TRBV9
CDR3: CASSVVGTAQETQYF

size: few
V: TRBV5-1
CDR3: CASSYSGQGPYEKLFF

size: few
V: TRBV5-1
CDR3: CASSEGTSTAYGYTF

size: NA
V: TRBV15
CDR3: CATSKGEASSYEQYF

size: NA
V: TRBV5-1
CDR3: CASKRRGEQETQYF

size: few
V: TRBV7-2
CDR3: CASSPAGATNEKLFF

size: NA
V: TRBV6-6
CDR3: CASSTRTGSIAEAFF

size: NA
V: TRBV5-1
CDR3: CASSFSTDYNEQFF

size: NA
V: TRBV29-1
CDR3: CSVEERQGWEQYF